The T cell receptor beta chain described here comes from a study of post-analysis software for immune sequencing data. Background on the study: The patients showed relapsing-remitting, secondary progressive and progressive-relapsing multiple sclerosis courses.

Study-wide points: A few TRBV segments occurring more often in patients than controls included TRBV5-6, TRBV5-1 and TRBV20-1. Samples sharing a preparation batch grouped tightly together when assessed by F measure. Compared with controls, patients showed significantly lower normalized Chao1 diversity.

The germline V and J ends were trimmed by 2 bases and 0 bases, with 9 bases remaining between them. CDR1 and CDR2 from the germline V gene are DFQATT and SNEGSKA (reference sequence). There are 14 residues in the CDR3. As concerns this clonotype: The antigen remains unidentified.

The authors incorporated unique molecular identifiers into the TCR beta cDNA libraries. T cells numbering 1 to 10 million yielded cDNA molecules that totaled roughly 500,000. TCRdb called the PCR reads again in MiXCR, with one record for every CDR3 protein. Of 600,000 to 700,000 distinct CDR3 sequences listed, 55% to 60% were seen once; the top ten hold 11%. The TCR comes from a girl between 2 and 10 years old with multiple sclerosis. V usage is TRBV20-1 and J usage is TRBJ2-3; D is unresolved. The specimen was blood. As DNA, the CDR3 is TGCAGTGCTAGACCCCCCGCTAGCACAGATACGCAGTATTTT. Translated, it gives CSARPPASTDTQYF.